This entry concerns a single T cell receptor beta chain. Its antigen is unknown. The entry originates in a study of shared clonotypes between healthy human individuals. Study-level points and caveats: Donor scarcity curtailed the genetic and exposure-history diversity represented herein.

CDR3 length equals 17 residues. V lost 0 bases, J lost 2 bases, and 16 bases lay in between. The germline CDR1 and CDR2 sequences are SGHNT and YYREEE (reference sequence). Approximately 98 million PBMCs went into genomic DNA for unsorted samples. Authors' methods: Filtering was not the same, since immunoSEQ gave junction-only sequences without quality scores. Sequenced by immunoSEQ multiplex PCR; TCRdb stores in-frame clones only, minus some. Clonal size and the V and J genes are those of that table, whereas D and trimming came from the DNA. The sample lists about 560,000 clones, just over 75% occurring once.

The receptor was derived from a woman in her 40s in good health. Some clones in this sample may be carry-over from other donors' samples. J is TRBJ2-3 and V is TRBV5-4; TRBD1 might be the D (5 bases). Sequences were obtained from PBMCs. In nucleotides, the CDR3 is TGTGCCAGCAGCTTGGTGGCCAGGGCAAGGGCCACAGATACGCAGTATTTT. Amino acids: CASSLVARARATDTQYF. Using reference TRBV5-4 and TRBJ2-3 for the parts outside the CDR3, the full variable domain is ETGVTQSPTHLIKTRGQQVTLRCSSQSGHNTVSWYQQALGQGPQFIFQYYREEENGRGNFPPRFSGLQFPNYSSELNVNALELDDSALYLCASSLVARARATDTQYFGPGTRLTVL.